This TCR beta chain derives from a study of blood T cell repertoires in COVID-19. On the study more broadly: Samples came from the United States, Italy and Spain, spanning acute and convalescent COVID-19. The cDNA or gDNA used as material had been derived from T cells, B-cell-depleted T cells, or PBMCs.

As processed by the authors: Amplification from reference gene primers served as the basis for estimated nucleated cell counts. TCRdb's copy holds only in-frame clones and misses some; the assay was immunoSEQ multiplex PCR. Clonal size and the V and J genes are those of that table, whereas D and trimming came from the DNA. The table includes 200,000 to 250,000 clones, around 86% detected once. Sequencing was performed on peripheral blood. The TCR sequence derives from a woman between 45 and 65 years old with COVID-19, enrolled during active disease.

The CDR3 DNA follows: TGCGCCAGCAGTCGGGACTATCGATCGAACACCGGGGAGCTGTTTTTT. Translation: CASSRDYRSNTGELFF. J is TRBJ2-2 and V is TRBV5-1; 7 nucleotides align to TRBD2. After removal of 5 bases from V and 0 bases from J, the junction contained 7 bases not matched to a gene. Germline lookup yields CDR1 SGHRS and CDR2 YFSETQ. The CDR3 contains 16 residues.